One and the same sample provided the 31 T cell receptor beta chains below, sequenced in a study of patients and donors after allogeneic stem cell transplantation (dated by TCRdb to about 2020). The library relied on RT-PCR. Sequencing took place on a NextSeq 550. TCRdb cleaned the public reads at Q25 with fastp, built clones with MiXCR and kept in-frame beta chains. Every distinct CDR3 protein forms one entry, paired with its most common genes and DNA. In this sample the table shows 150,000 to 250,000 distinct CDR3 sequences, less than 45% of which occur a single time. In total, the top ten clones hold 33% of the sample. Source material: blood, either unsorted or a sorted T cell fraction (not recorded which). Receptor source: a human donor who was either an allogeneic HSCT recipient or a stem cell or donor lymphocyte infusion donor (not recorded which). It is not recorded whose cells these are; they may come from a transplant donor.

This sequence joins TRBV6-6 and TRBJ2-1, with D possibly being TRBD2 (6 bases). The CDR3 extends over 14 amino acids. The V gene's germline CDR1 is MNHNY and CDR2 SVGAGI (reference sequence). The V end lost 2 bases, the J end lost 8 bases, and 13 bases lay between the germline ends. The CDR3 spells CASSYPSSADEQFF. The CDR3 bases are TGTGCCAGCAGTTACCCTTCTAGCGCCGATGAGCAGTTCTTC.

This chain uses TRBV20-1 with TRBJ1-4; D call uncertain. Germline V gene data show CDR1 as DFQATT and CDR2 as SNEGSKA (reference sequence). CDR3 length: 12 amino acids. The germline V and J ends were trimmed by 6 bases and 8 bases, with 13 bases remaining between them. The CDR3 reads CSATPSVEKLFF. The CDR3 DNA reads as TGCAGTGCCACCCCTTCAGTAGAAAAACTGTTTTTT.

V gene TRBV19 combines with J gene TRBJ1-6; TRBD1 might be the D (5 bases). The ends were cut back, 5 bases at V and 8 bases at J, with 22 bases in the middle. Germline V gene data show CDR1 as LNHDA and CDR2 as SQIVND (reference sequence). This CDR3 region has 17 residues. Here the CDR3 DNA reads TGTGCCAGTAGTTCCCGCCCCCGCGCGGGGGTGGATTCACCCCTCCACTTT. The encoded protein is CASSSRPRAGVDSPLHF. The variable domain in full, completed from reference TRBV19 and TRBJ1-6, reads DGGITQSPKYLFRKEGQNVTLSCEQNLNHDAMYWYRQDPGQGLRLIYYSQIVNDFQKGDIAEGYSVSREKKESFPLTVTSAQKNPTAFYLCASSSRPRAGVDSPLHFGNGTRLTVT.

V and J are TRBV30 and TRBJ2-7; no firm D call. V was pared by 0 bases and J by 2 bases, with 11 bases between. The germline gives CDR1 GTSNPN, CDR2 SVGIG (reference sequence). The length of the CDR3 is 14 residues. CDR3 nucleotide sequence: TGTGCCTGGAGTGTACACGGGCGGACCTACGAGCAGTACTTC. The encoded protein is CAWSVHGRTYEQYF.

The chain joins TRBV29-1 to TRBJ1-2; D is undetermined. V shed 3 bases and J shed 7 bases, with 9 bases lying between them. Germline V gene sequence: CDR1 SQVTM, CDR2 ANQGSEA. This CDR3 has 11 residues. CDR3 region: CSVDREGGYTF. In DNA form, the CDR3 reads TGCAGCGTTGACCGGGAAGGTGGCTACACCTTC.

The J gene is TRBJ2-3, the V gene TRBV24-1; 7 bases agree with TRBD2. V was clipped by 3 bases and J by 4 bases; unmatched bases: 6. The germline gives CDR1 KGHDR, CDR2 SFDVKD. CDR3 length: 15 amino acids. The CDR3 spells CATSDPQRDPDTQYF. The CDR3 nucleotides read TGTGCCACCAGTGATCCCCAGCGGGACCCAGATACGCAGTATTTT.

This clonotype was observed a few times. V gene TRBV18 combines with J gene TRBJ1-1; D is undetermined. V was trimmed by 0 bases and J by 6 bases, leaving 11 bases between them. This CDR3 comprises 14 residues. Germline-derived CDR1 and CDR2 are KGHSH and LQKENI. The CDR3 here is CASSPPIVAPEAFF. The CDR3 nucleotides are TGTGCCAGCTCACCACCAATAGTCGCCCCTGAAGCTTTCTTT.

The J gene is TRBJ1-3, the V gene TRBV5-6; maybe TRBD1 (6 bases). The V and J ends lost 4 bases and 3 bases respectively, with 17 bases between them. The CDR3 length is 16 residues. Germline V gene sequence: CDR1 SGHDT, CDR2 YYEEEE. CDR3 in DNA: TGTGCCAGCAGCCACTTTATGGGGGCCGGTGGAAACACCATATATTTT. Translation gives CASSHFMGAGGNTIYF.

The table lists this clonotype with a few counts. The chain employs TRBV27 and TRBJ1-1, with D unresolved. Germline V CDR1 and CDR2: MNHEY, SMNVEV (reference sequence). Trimming shortened V by 6 bases and J by 6 bases, and 8 bases separated the two germline ends. The CDR3 has 11 amino acids. For the CDR3, the DNA is TGTGCCAGCAGAAAACCGCCTGAAGCTTTCTTT. It encodes CASRKPPEAFF.

The V and J genes are TRBV4-3 and TRBJ1-1, with D unresolved. The V gene's germline CDR1 is LGHNA and CDR2 YSLEER. Trimming removed 4 bases from V and 1 base from J, with 7 bases in between. The CDR3 is made up of 13 amino acids. In DNA form, the CDR3 reads TGCGCCAGCAGCCCTGCTTCGAACACTGAAGCTTTCTTT. Amino acids: CASSPASNTEAFF.

The V gene is TRBV5-6, the J gene TRBJ2-6; D is perhaps TRBD1 (5 bases). Per the germline V gene, CDR1 is SGHDT and CDR2 is YYEEEE. The CDR3 is made up of 18 amino acids. V lost 4 bases, J lost 2 bases, and 19 bases lay in between. In nucleotides, the CDR3 is TGTGCCAGCAGCCCGCAGACAGTTTTTCTGGCTGGGGCCAACGTCCTGACTTTC. Amino acids: CASSPQTVFLAGANVLTF.

The V gene is TRBV3-1, the J gene TRBJ1-1, with a tentative D call TRBD1 (6 bases). The ends were cut back, 7 bases at V and 3 bases at J, with 18 bases in the middle. Germline CDR1 is LGHDT and CDR2 is YNNKEL (reference sequence). This CDR3 has 15 amino acids. CDR3 sequence: CASTLMGGADTEAFF. CDR3 nucleotide sequence: TGTGCCAGCACCCTGATGGGGGGGGCGGACACTGAAGCTTTCTTT.

The chain carries TRBV30 and TRBJ2-5; D gene unclear. The germline gives CDR1 GTSNPN, CDR2 SVGIG (reference sequence). The CDR3 contains 11 residues. V was pared by 0 bases and J by 5 bases, with 4 bases between. The chain's CDR3 is CAWSVRETQYF. The CDR3 DNA follows: TGTGCCTGGAGTGTTCGGGAGACCCAGTACTTC.

This sequence joins TRBV7-9 and TRBJ2-2; 8 nucleotides match TRBD2. V trimming: 1 base; J trimming: 1 base; junction bases outside the gene matches: 2. Germline CDR1 reads SEHNR; CDR2 reads FQNEAQ (reference sequence). There are 16 residues in the CDR3. In DNA form, the CDR3 reads TGTGCCAGCAGCTTAGTGCTAGCGGGGAACACCGGGGAGCTGTTTTTT. Residues: CASSLVLAGNTGELFF.

The V gene is TRBV7-3, the J gene TRBJ1-1; D is ambiguous. Germline-derived CDR1 and CDR2 are SGHTA and FQGTGA. Trimming shortened V by 5 bases and J by 5 bases, and 18 bases separated the two germline ends. The CDR3 is made up of 15 amino acids. Here the CDR3 DNA reads TGTGCCAGCAGCCTCCACCGAGATCGGGCGACTGAAGCTTTCTTT. It encodes CASSLHRDRATEAFF. Full variable domain (rest looked up from reference TRBV7-3 and TRBJ1-1): GAGVSQTPSNKVTEKGKYVELRCDPISGHTALYWYRQSLGQGPEFLIYFQGTGAADDSGLPNDRFFAVRPEGSVSTLKIQRTERGDSAVYLCASSLHRDRATEAFFGQGTRLTVV.

The sample holds a few counts of this clonotype. The chain uses TRBV18 and TRBJ1-1; D gene ambiguous. Germline V gene sequence: CDR1 KGHSH, CDR2 LQKENI. This CDR3 contains 11 residues. Deletions cut 4 bases from V and 14 bases from J, with 14 bases between. The CDR3 here is CASSLSWGGFF. CDR3 DNA: TGTGCCAGCTCACTGTCGTGGGGAGGGTTCTTT. The variable domain in full, completed from reference TRBV18 and TRBJ1-1, reads NAGVMQNPRHLVRRRGQEARLRCSPMKGHSHVYWYRQLPEEGLKFMVYLQKENIIDESGMPKERFSAEFPKEGPSILRIQQVVRGDSAAYFCASSLSWGGFFGQGTRLTVV.

This clonotype came up a few times. V usage is TRBV12-3 or TRBV12-4 and J usage is TRBJ1-5; D is perhaps TRBD1 (5 bases). Trimming removed 3 bases at V and 6 bases at J, with 9 bases between. The CDR3 is 13 amino acids. The CDR3 nucleotides read TGTGCCAGCAGTTTTAAGGGGAGTCAGCCCCAGCATTTT. Amino acid sequence: CASSFKGSQPQHF.

The CDR3 sequence: CASSIRGLNYANTGELFF. CDR3 in DNA: TGTGCCAGCAGCATAAGGGGCCTGAATTACGCGAACACCGGGGAGCTGTTTTTT. This rearrangement joins TRBV7-2 to TRBJ2-2, with D possibly TRBD1 on 5 matching bases. V lost 5 bases and J lost 0, with 19 bases in between. From germline, CDR1 is SGHTA and CDR2 FQGNSA. The length of the CDR3 is 18 residues.

This clonotype was recorded at least ten times. This sequence joins TRBV7-9 and TRBJ2-7; D is uncertain. V lost 5 bases and J lost 9, with 14 bases in between. Germline CDR1 reads SEHNR; CDR2 reads FQNEAQ (reference sequence). There are 12 residues in the CDR3. The CDR3 here is CASSPDIPRQYF. The CDR3 DNA is TGTGCCAGCAGCCCAGACATCCCCAGGCAGTACTTC.

This rearrangement joins TRBV4-3 to TRBJ1-4; D is undetermined. CDR1 LGHNA and CDR2 YSLEER come from the germline V gene. The CDR3 loop spans 15 amino acids. V was clipped by 0 bases and J by 8 bases, with 13 bases between them. CDR3 sequence reads: CASSQDRVVREKLFF. In nucleotides, the CDR3 is TGCGCCAGCAGCCAAGATCGGGTCGTACGAGAAAAACTGTTTTTT.

J is TRBJ1-2 and V is TRBV10-3, with a weak D call TRBD1 (6 bases). V was shortened by 0 bases and J by 0 bases, with 17 bases between the two germline ends. Germline CDR1 ENHRY, CDR2 SYGVKD. CDR3 size: 18 residues. As DNA, the CDR3 is TGTGCCATCAGTGAGTCGCCCTTGGACAGACCGGCTAACTATGGCTACACCTTC. Translation gives CAISESPLDRPANYGYTF.

The V call is TRBV12-3 or TRBV12-4, the J call TRBJ2-1; 7 bases map to TRBD2. Germline trimming cut 0 bases from V and 3 bases from J; bases unmatched to any gene: 5. The CDR3 has 16 residues. The CDR3 loop reads CASSLAPASGYNEQFF. CDR3 sequence (DNA): TGTGCCAGCAGTTTAGCGCCCGCTAGCGGCTACAATGAGCAGTTCTTC.

This chain links TRBV7-2 with TRBJ1-2; 9 bases are a match to TRBD1. The V gene end was trimmed by 8 bases and the J gene end by 7 bases; junction bases not matched to a gene: 5. The germline V gene has CDR1 SGHTA and CDR2 FQGNSA. This CDR3 is built from 12 residues. The CDR3 sequence: CASGTGLVGYTF. For the CDR3, the DNA is TGTGCCAGCGGGACAGGGTTGGTTGGCTACACCTTC.

This clonotype was seen only a few times. The V and J genes are TRBV7-3 and TRBJ2-5; 9 bases are a match to TRBD2. Germline values: CDR1 SGHTA, CDR2 FQGTGA. This CDR3 is 13 amino acids long. Losses at the gene ends were 5 bases for V and 6 bases for J; bases not matched to a gene: 4. Here the CDR3 reads CASSLSGRQTQYF. The DNA for the CDR3 is TGTGCCAGCAGCCTTAGCGGGAGACAGACCCAGTACTTC.

The CDR3 DNA reads as TGCAGCGTTACCTATATAACCACCGGGGAGCAGTACTTC. This translates into CSVTYITTGEQYF. This chain connects TRBV29-1 to TRBJ2-7; D call uncertain. Trimming removed 5 bases at V and 7 bases at J, with 18 bases between. CDR3 length: 13 amino acids. Germline V gene sequence: CDR1 SQVTM, CDR2 ANQGSEA.

The chain combines TRBV27 with TRBJ1-1; D gene uncertain. Per germline, CDR1 MNHEY and CDR2 SMNVEV (reference sequence). The CDR3 loop spans 16 amino acids. Deletions cut 1 base from V and 0 bases from J, with 12 bases between. Written as DNA, the CDR3 is TGTGCCAGCAGTTTATGGGGAAACGGAATGAACACTGAAGCTTTCTTT. This codes for CASSLWGNGMNTEAFF.

This clonotype was counted only a few times. The chain carries TRBV28 and TRBJ2-3; D gene ambiguous. The CDR3 length is 12 residues. Germline V gives CDR1 MDHEN, CDR2 SYDVKM. The V gene lost 7 bases and the J gene lost 5 bases, with 10 bases spanning the gap. The CDR3: CASTKMGDTQYF. In nucleotides, the CDR3 is TGTGCCAGCACCAAGATGGGAGATACGCAGTATTTT.

In its sample, this clonotype was seen many times. The chain recombines TRBV4-2 with TRBJ2-7; 9 bases match TRBD2. CDR1 and CDR2 from the germline V gene are LGHNA and YNFKEQ. The CDR3 totals 15 residues. J was trimmed by 2 bases and V by 0 bases; bases with no gene match: 2. The CDR3 nucleotides read TGTGCCAGCAGCCAAGATCTAGCGGGGCCCTACGAGCAGTACTTC. This gives the protein CASSQDLAGPYEQYF.

This chain links TRBV4-3 with TRBJ2-4; possibly TRBD2 for D (6 bases). Per the germline V gene, CDR1 is LGHNA and CDR2 is YSLEER. V dropped 0 bases and J dropped 6 bases, with 12 bases sitting between them. The CDR3 has 15 residues. CDR3: CASSQDTGAGNIQYF. CDR3 DNA: TGCGCCAGCAGCCAAGACACGGGAGCGGGAAACATTCAGTACTTC.

This clonotype has just a few counts. The CDR3: CASGTHTGTEGTEAFF. CDR3 in DNA: TGTGCTAGTGGAACCCACACAGGGACGGAGGGCACTGAAGCTTTCTTT. The V call is TRBV12-5, the J call TRBJ1-1; weak D call: TRBD1 (6 bases). The CDR3 runs 16 residues. Trimming shortened V by 6 bases and J by 4 bases, and 21 bases separated the two germline ends. Germline lookup yields CDR1 LGHNT and CDR2 FRNRAP.

Points on this clonotype: A much larger clone lies one base from this, so it may be a read error. This chain links TRBV9 with TRBJ1-4; D gene ambiguous. The CDR3 covers 12 residues. The germline V and J ends were trimmed by 3 bases and 6 bases, with 6 bases remaining between them. Germline loops: CDR1 SGDLS, CDR2 YYNGEE. The CDR3 region is CASSADDEKLFF. CDR3 sequence (DNA): TGTGCCAGCAGCGCGGACGATGAAAAACTGTTTTTT.